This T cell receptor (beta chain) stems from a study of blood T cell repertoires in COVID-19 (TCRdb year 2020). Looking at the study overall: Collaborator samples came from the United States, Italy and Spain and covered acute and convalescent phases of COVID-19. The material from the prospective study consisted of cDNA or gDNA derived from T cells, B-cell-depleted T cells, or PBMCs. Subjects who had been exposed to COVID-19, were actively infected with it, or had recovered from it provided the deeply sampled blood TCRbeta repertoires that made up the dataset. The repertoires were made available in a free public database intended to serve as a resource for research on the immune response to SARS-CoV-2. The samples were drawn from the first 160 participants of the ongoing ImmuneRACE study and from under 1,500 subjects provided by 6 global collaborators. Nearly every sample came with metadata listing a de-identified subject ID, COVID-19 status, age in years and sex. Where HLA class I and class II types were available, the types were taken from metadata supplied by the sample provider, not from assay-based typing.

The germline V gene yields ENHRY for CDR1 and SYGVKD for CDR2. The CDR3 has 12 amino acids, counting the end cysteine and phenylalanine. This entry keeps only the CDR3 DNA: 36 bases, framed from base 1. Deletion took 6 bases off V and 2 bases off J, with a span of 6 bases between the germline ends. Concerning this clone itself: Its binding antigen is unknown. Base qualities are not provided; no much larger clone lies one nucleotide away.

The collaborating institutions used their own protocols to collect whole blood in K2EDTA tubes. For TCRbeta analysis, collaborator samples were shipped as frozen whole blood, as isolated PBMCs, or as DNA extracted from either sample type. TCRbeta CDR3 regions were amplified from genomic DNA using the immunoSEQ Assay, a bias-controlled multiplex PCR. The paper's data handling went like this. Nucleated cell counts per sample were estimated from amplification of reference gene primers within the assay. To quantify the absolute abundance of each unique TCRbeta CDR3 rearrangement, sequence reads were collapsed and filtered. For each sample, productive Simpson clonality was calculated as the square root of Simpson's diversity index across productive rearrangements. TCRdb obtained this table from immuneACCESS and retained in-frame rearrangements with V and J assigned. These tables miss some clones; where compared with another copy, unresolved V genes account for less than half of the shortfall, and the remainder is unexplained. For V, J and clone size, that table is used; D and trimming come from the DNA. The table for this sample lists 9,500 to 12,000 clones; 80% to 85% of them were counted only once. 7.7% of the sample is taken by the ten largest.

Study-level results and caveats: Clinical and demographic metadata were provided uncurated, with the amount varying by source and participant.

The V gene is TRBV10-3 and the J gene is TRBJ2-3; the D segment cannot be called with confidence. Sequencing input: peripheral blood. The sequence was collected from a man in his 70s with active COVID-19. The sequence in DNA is TGTGCCATCAGCGCAGTCACAGATACGCAGTATTTT. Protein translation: CAISAVTDTQYF.